What follows are 22 T cell receptor beta chains derived from one specimen sequenced in a study of CDR3 diversity in severe acne. Via MiXCR, TCRdb re-called the PCR reads, giving one row per CDR3 protein. Of more than 85,000 distinct CDR3 sequences listed, roughly 49% are singletons. The sample was blood. The source is a male donor with severe acne vulgaris.

This clonotype turned up a few times. This chain links TRBV29-1 with TRBJ2-7; 7 bases are shared with TRBD1. The V and J ends lost 3 bases and 6 bases, in that order; junction bases with no gene match: 5. In germline, CDR1 is SQVTM, CDR2 ANQGSEA. The length of the CDR3 is 12 residues. DNA for the CDR3: TGCAGCGTTGAGGCACAGGGGAGCGAGCAGTACTTC. Translating it yields CSVEAQGSEQYF.

This clonotype has just one count. The CDR3 DNA reads TGTGCCACCAGTGAGCCGGGACAGGGGACCGGGGAGCTGTTTTTT. Encoded protein: CATSEPGQGTGELFF. The chain uses TRBV24-1 and TRBJ2-2, with TRBD1 identical over 10 bases. This CDR3 has 15 amino acids. V lost 4 bases to trimming and J lost 5 bases; unmatched junction nucleotides: 3. Germline values: CDR1 KGHDR, CDR2 SFDVKD.

The chain uses TRBV28 and TRBJ2-5, with a possible D match to TRBD2 (7 bases). This CDR3 has 15 amino acids. The germline gives CDR1 MDHEN, CDR2 SYDVKM. V shed 2 bases and J shed 2 bases, with 12 bases lying between them. The CDR3 is CASSLGGAGQETQYF. In DNA, the CDR3 is TGTGCCAGCAGTTTAGGGGGGGCAGGACAAGAGACCCAGTACTTC.

The table lists this clonotype with a few counts. The genes are TRBV6-5 and TRBJ2-2, with D perhaps given as TRBD1 or TRBD2 (5 bases each). The germline V and J ends were trimmed by 6 bases and 3 bases, with 14 bases remaining between them. Germline loops: CDR1 MNHEY, CDR2 SVGAGI. This CDR3 contains 15 residues. The CDR3 sequence is CASSPPGQDTGELFF. CDR3 in DNA: TGTGCCAGCAGCCCGCCGGGGCAGGACACCGGGGAGCTGTTTTTT.

This chain uses TRBV6-4 with TRBJ1-2, with D uncertain. CDR1 is MRHNA and CDR2 is SNTAGT in the germline V gene. This CDR3 contains 11 residues. Trimming pared 5 bases from V and 8 bases from J, leaving 9 bases between. Here the CDR3 reads CASSLGRGYTF. CDR3 DNA sequence: TGTGCCAGCAGTTTAGGAAGGGGCTACACCTTC.

The chain is built from TRBV20-1 and TRBJ2-1; 9 nucleotides match TRBD2. The V gene end was trimmed by 4 bases and the J gene end by 8 bases; junction bases not matched to a gene: 12. Per the germline V gene, CDR1 is DFQATT and CDR2 is SNEGSKA (reference sequence). The CDR3 extends over 15 amino acids. The CDR3 DNA is TGCAGTGCTACTAGAGGGACTAGCTGGATATATGAGCAGTTCTTC. Translating it yields CSATRGTSWIYEQFF.

The J gene is TRBJ1-5, the V gene TRBV24-1; no clear D gene. Germline V gene data show CDR1 as KGHDR and CDR2 as SFDVKD. The V gene lost 5 bases and the J gene lost 6 bases, with 22 bases spanning the gap. There are 17 residues in the CDR3. The CDR3 protein is CATSVTPGLRGCQPQHF. In DNA form, the CDR3 reads TGTGCCACCAGTGTCACTCCCGGGCTACGAGGTTGTCAGCCCCAGCATTTT.

The chain is built from TRBV24-1 and TRBJ2-6; D gene unclear. In germline, CDR1 is KGHDR, CDR2 SFDVKD. The CDR3 runs to 17 residues. V was shortened by 5 bases and J by 2 bases, with 15 bases between the two germline ends. The CDR3 sequence: CATSGTAKTAGANVLTF. The CDR3 nucleotides read TGTGCCACCAGTGGTACAGCCAAGACCGCTGGGGCCAACGTCCTGACTTTC.

Points on this clonotype: Just one base apart from a much larger clone, this may be a read error. The gene calls are TRBV24-1 and TRBJ2-3; TRBD2 is a possible D gene (5 bases). The CDR3 is 15 residues long. The germline gives CDR1 KGHDR, CDR2 SFDVKD. The CDR3 loop is CATRDLRESTDTQYF. The CDR3, as DNA: TGTGCCACCCGTGATTTGAGGGAGAGCACAGATACGCAGTATTTT.

The chain joins TRBV10-3 to TRBJ1-5, with unresolved D. The CDR3 spans 16 residues. Trimming pared 2 bases from V and 2 bases from J, leaving 13 bases between. Germline CDR1 reads ENHRY; CDR2 reads SYGVKD. As DNA, the CDR3 is TGTGCCATCAGTGAGACATACTTTCAGGGCAATCAGCCCCAGCATTTT. Protein: CAISETYFQGNQPQHF.

The rearrangement uses TRBV20-1 and TRBJ1-5; D perhaps matches TRBD1 (6 bases). Trimming left V 3 bases short and J 2 bases short, with 14 bases between. CDR3 length: 15 amino acids. CDR1 DFQATT and CDR2 SNEGSKA come from the germline V gene (reference sequence). DNA of the CDR3: TGCAGTGCTAGCGATGCACAGGGCCGCAATCAGCCCCAGCATTTT. It translates to CSASDAQGRNQPQHF.

This clonotype came up a few times. The chain is built from TRBV15 and TRBJ1-1; D is unclear. V was shortened by 4 bases and J by 1 base, with 7 bases between the two germline ends. The CDR3 consists of 13 residues. Per germline, CDR1 LNHNV and CDR2 YYDKDF (reference sequence). The CDR3 sequence: CATSNSENTEAFF. CDR3 coding DNA: TGTGCCACCAGCAATTCCGAGAACACTGAAGCTTTCTTT. The whole variable domain, filled in from reference TRBV15 and TRBJ1-1, reads DAMVIQNPRYQVTQFGKPVTLSCSQTLNHNVMYWYQQKSSQAPKLLFHYYDKDFNNEADTPDNFQSRRPNTSFCFLDIRSPGLGDTAMYLCATSNSENTEAFFGQGTRLTVV.

Comments on this clonotype: A much larger clone lies a single base off, so this may be a read error. The gene calls are TRBV29-1 and TRBJ2-2, with D possibly being TRBD2 (5 bases). CDR3 length equals 15 residues. The germline gives CDR1 SQVTM, CDR2 ANQGSEA. The DNA of the CDR3 is TGCAGCGTTGTGGTGACGCGGGCGAACACCGGGGAGCCGTTTTTT. The encoded protein is CSVVVTRANTGEPFF.

Notes on this clonotype: This clone may be a read error of a much larger clone one base away. The V gene is TRBV20-1, the J gene TRBJ2-1; 13 bases agree with TRBD2. In germline, CDR1 is DFQATT, CDR2 SNEGSKA (reference sequence). This CDR3 is 17 amino acids long. The CDR3 spells CGATGTSGALINNEQFF. The CDR3 nucleotides are TGCGGTGCCACCGGGACTAGCGGGGCCCTTATCAACAATGAGCAGTTCTTC.

Details on this clonotype: The conserved phenylalanine or tryptophan normally closing the CDR3 is absent here, so this likely arose from a read error. The limits of the CDR3 on the DNA are not certain, so only TCRdb's listed CDR3 is given. The V call is TRBV6-1, the J call TRBJ2-1. The germline V gene has CDR1 MNHNS and CDR2 SASEGT. A total of 17 residues make up the CDR3, ends included. The CDR3 here is CASRYSKMGGVSTMSSC.

The CDR3 is CASSPTGQGADEQYF. CDR3 nucleotide sequence: TGTGCCAGCTCACCAACGGGACAGGGGGCGGATGAGCAGTACTTC. This chain uses TRBV7-2 with TRBJ2-1, with 12 bases that match TRBD1. Matching the DNA end better, TRBJ2-7 makes the J call doubtful. CDR1 and CDR2 (germline): SGHTA, FQGNSA. The CDR3 runs to 15 residues.

This clonotype was counted ten times or more. V gene TRBV7-9 combines with J gene TRBJ2-7; no clear D. CDR1 is SEHNR, CDR2 FQNEAQ, per germline (reference sequence). The CDR3 covers 15 residues. V gave up 1 base and J gave up 0 bases, with 10 bases separating them. CDR3 coding DNA: TGTGCCAGCAGCTTAGTGGGTGCCAGCTCCTACGAGCAGTACTTC. Translation gives CASSLVGASSYEQYF.

This chain joins TRBV6-5 and TRBJ1-5, with D perhaps TRBD1 (5 bases). V was trimmed by 5 bases and J by 4 bases, leaving 15 bases between them. There are 15 residues in the CDR3. Germline-derived CDR1 and CDR2 are MNHEY and SVGAGI. The CDR3 nucleotides are TGTGCCAGCAGTGCCACAACGGGGCTGAATCAGCCCCAGCATTTT. Protein product: CASSATTGLNQPQHF.

The V call is TRBV2, the J call TRBJ1-1; D may be TRBD1 (5 bases). The CDR3 length is 14 residues. The V end was cut by 4 bases, the J end by 5 bases, with 14 bases between. The V gene's germline CDR1 is SNHLY and CDR2 FYNNEI. The DNA of the CDR3 is TGTGCCAGCAGTGCTCGGGGGGGTGTGACTGAAGCTTTCTTT. This encodes CASSARGGVTEAFF.

V is TRBV11-2 and J is TRBJ2-2; no definite D call. The germline V and J ends were trimmed by 3 bases and 4 bases, with 9 bases remaining between them. The CDR3 runs to 14 residues. Germline V gene sequence: CDR1 SGHAT, CDR2 FQNNGV. The DNA for the CDR3 is TGTGCCAGCAGCTTCCTAGTGACCACCGGGGAGCTGTTTTTT. It encodes CASSFLVTTGELFF.

This clonotype turned up a few times. The rearrangement links TRBV28 to TRBJ2-7, with no clear D. The CDR3 totals 14 residues. V was cut by 7 bases and J by 0 bases, with 13 bases left in between. CDR1 is MDHEN, CDR2 SYDVKM, per germline. This CDR3 reads CASMPPHHSYEQYF. The CDR3 bases are TGTGCCAGCATGCCCCCACACCACTCCTACGAGCAGTACTTC.

About this clonotype itself: This sequence may be a read error, since a much larger clone differs from it by one base. The chain recombines TRBV7-8 with TRBJ1-3, with D hard to call. The CDR3 consists of 14 residues. From germline, CDR1 is SGHVS and CDR2 FQNEAQ. DNA for the CDR3: TGTGCCAGCGGCTTAGTGCCTGTGGGAAACACCATATATTTT. It translates to CASGLVPVGNTIYF.